This is a list of T cell receptor beta chains from one sample in a study of PD-1 blockade in classical Hodgkin lymphoma. The repertoire was sequenced with immunoSEQ multiplex PCR; TCRdb's copy has only in-frame clones and lacks some. The repertoire holds 110,000 or so clones, with 80% to 90% as singletons. The sequencing here drew on peripheral blood mononuclear cells (PBMCs), taken before the second cycle of nivolumab. These receptors were collected from a human donor with classical Hodgkin lymphoma. The CDR3 runs from the conserved cysteine through the conserved F or W. Each record gives: J gene, D gene, clone size, V gene, CDR3 DNA, CDR3 protein. A D gene is named only where the DNA matches it firmly. Rows may omit the clone size; those that give it use once, few, many or a size class.

TRBJ1-5,TRBD1,.,TRBV18,TGTGCCAGCTCATCGGAACAGGGGGCTCGCAATCAGCCCCAGCATTTT,CASSSEQGARNQPQHF
TRBJ2-7,.,.,TRBV5-1,TGCGCCAGCAGCTTGGCAGGGGATGGCTACGAGCAGTACTTC,CASSLAGDGYEQYF
TRBJ1-5,.,.,TRBV4-1,TGCGCCAGCAGCCAAGATCTGCCCGGGACATTCTATAGCAATCAGCCCCAGCATTTT,CASSQDLPGTFYSNQPQHF
TRBJ1-1,TRBD1,.,TRBV5-4,TGTGCCAGCAGCCTCGCAGGGACAGGGAGCACTGAAGCTTTCTTT,CASSLAGTGSTEAFF
TRBJ2-2,.,.,TRBV21-1,TGTGCCAGCAGCAAAGCAAAACAGGGGAGAGGGGCCGGGGAGCTGTTTTTT,CASSKAKQGRGAGELFF
TRBJ1-5,.,.,TRBV19,TGTGCCAGTACAGAGACAGCTTATAGCAATCAGCCCCAGCATTTT,CASTETAYSNQPQHF
TRBJ2-1,TRBD2,.,TRBV10-1,TGCGCCAGCAGTTCTCGAGCGGGAGGCCGCCTTTCCTACAATGAGCAGTTCTTC,CASSSRAGGRLSYNEQFF
TRBJ2-7,TRBD1,once,TRBV27,TGTGCCAGCAGTTTAGAGGGACAGAGCTCCTACGAGCAGTACTTC,CASSLEGQSSYEQYF
TRBJ1-1,.,.,TRBV5-4,TGTGCCAGCAGCTTCCCTACCTCGAACACTGAAGCTTTCTTT,CASSFPTSNTEAFF
TRBJ1-4,.,.,TRBV2,TGTGCCAGCAGTGTCAGGGAGAGAAATGAAAAACTGTTTTTT,CASSVRERNEKLFF
TRBJ1-3,.,once,TRBV6-6,TGTGCCAGCGGGACTCAAGGACGGGGAAACACCATATATTTT,CASGTQGRGNTIYF
TRBJ1-5,TRBD1,.,TRBV19,TGTGCCAGTAGTGCGGGACAGTACGGTCAGCCCCAGCATTTT,CASSAGQYGQPQHF
TRBJ2-3,.,.,TRBV5-1,TGCGCCAGCAGCTCGGTAGGGGATACGCAGTATTTT,CASSSVGDTQYF
TRBJ1-1,.,.,TRBV7-9,TGTGCTGGGGGCAGGGGCTACGGTGAAGCTTTCTTT,CAGGRGYGEAFF
TRBJ2-7,TRBD1,.,TRBV11-2,TGTGCCAGCAGCTTAGGTGGACAGGAATACGAGCAGTACTTC,CASSLGGQEYEQYF
TRBJ1-4,.,.,TRBV9,TGTGCCAGCAGCGCGGACTACACTAATGAAAAACTGTTTTTT,CASSADYTNEKLFF
TRBJ1-5,.,.,TRBV6-5,TGTGCCAGCAGTTACTCGCAGGTTGGCGGCAATCAGCCCCAGCATTTT,CASSYSQVGGNQPQHF
TRBJ2-1,TRBD2,once,TRBV9,TGTGCCAGCAGCGTAGGGGGTAGCGGGAGGTACAATGAGCAGTTCTTC,CASSVGGSGRYNEQFF
TRBJ2-5,.,.,TRBV15,TGTGCCACCAGCAGAGATACTAGGGGGTACCAAGAGACCCAGTACTTC,CATSRDTRGYQETQYF
TRBJ1-5,.,few,TRBV7-5,TGTGTCAGGACCGTGGGACAGAGCAATCAGCCCCAGCATTTT,CVRTVGQSNQPQHF
TRBJ2-5,.,.,TRBV14,TGTGCCAGCAGCCAAGCAAATGTGCGGGAGACCCAGTACTTC,CASSQANVRETQYF
TRBJ2-7,.,.,TRBV28,TGTGCCAGCAGTTTTGCAGAGAGCTCCTACGAGCAGTACTTC,CASSFAESSYEQYF
TRBJ1-1,TRBD1,.,TRBV5-4,TGTGCCAGCAGCCCCTCCGGGACAGGGAACACTGAAGCTTTCTTT,CASSPSGTGNTEAFF
TRBJ2-6,.,.,TRBV28,TGTGCCAGCAGTTTCATGGCTCGACCGCTCTCTGGGGCCAACGTCCTGACTTTC,CASSFMARPLSGANVLTF
TRBJ1-6,TRBD1,.,TRBV25-1,TGTGCCAGCAGGACTCCGGGACAGGGGAATTCACCCCTCCACTTT,CASRTPGQGNSPLHF
TRBJ2-2,.,.,TRBV9,TGTGCCAGCAGCGTATCGGGACACAACACCGGGGAGCTGTTTTTT,CASSVSGHNTGELFF
TRBJ1-2,.,.,TRBV7-9,TGTGCCAGCAGCCCGTGGGACGATGGCTACACCTTC,CASSPWDDGYTF
TRBJ2-3,.,.,TRBV28,TGTGCCAGCTACACTAACGGCCACACAGATACGCAGTATTTT,CASYTNGHTDTQYF
TRBJ2-1,.,.,TRBV6-6,TGTGCCAGCGCAAGGGGGGAGAGTGAGCAGTTCTTC,CASARGESEQFF
TRBJ1-1,.,.,TRBV21-1,TGTGCCAGCAGCAAAAAAAAGTGGGACACTGAAGCTTTCTTT,CASSKKKWDTEAFF
TRBJ2-3,TRBD2,.,TRBV5-1,TGCGCCAGCAAGTGGACTAGAGGTGGGATTAGCACAGATACGCAGTATTTT,CASKWTRGGISTDTQYF
TRBJ2-2,.,.,TRBV27,TGTGCCAGCAGTCTCCTGCGAGGGGAGCTGTTTTTT,CASSLLRGELFF
TRBJ2-4,TRBD2,.,TRBV6-1,TGTGCCAGCAGTTCACCTAGCGGGATGAAAAACATTCAGTACTTC,CASSSPSGMKNIQYF
TRBJ2-4,TRBD1,.,TRBV29-1,TGCAGCGTTGAAATCTCACAGGGGAACATTCAGTACTTC,CSVEISQGNIQYF
TRBJ2-2,TRBD2,.,TRBV5-1,TGCGCCAGCAGCCCGGGACTAGCGGGAGGAATTGCCACCGGGGAGCTGTTTTTT,CASSPGLAGGIATGELFF
TRBJ2-1,.,.,TRBV11-2,TGTGCCAGCAGCTCGGACTTTGAGCAGTTCTTC,CASSSDFEQFF
TRBJ2-1,.,.,TRBV28,TGTGCCAGCAGTTTAGAGTTTCCCTACAATGAGCAGTTCTTC,CASSLEFPYNEQFF
TRBJ1-2,.,.,TRBV27,TGTGCCAGCAGCCGGGGACTTCCTATTAACTATGGCTACACCTTC,CASSRGLPINYGYTF
TRBJ2-7,TRBD2,.,TRBV7-9,TGTGCCAGCAGCTTCGGTCCGTATAGACTAGCCACCTCCTACGAGCAGTACTTC,CASSFGPYRLATSYEQYF
TRBJ2-7,.,.,TRBV7-9,TGTGCCAGCAGCTCATTGGTGGGCCCACGCTACGAGCAGTACTTC,CASSSLVGPRYEQYF
TRBJ2-5,TRBD1,few,TRBV28,TGTGCCAGCAGTTTATCCGGGACAGGCGGAGAAAAGACCCAGTACTTC,CASSLSGTGGEKTQYF
TRBJ2-7,TRBD1,.,TRBV11-2,TGTGCCAGCAGCTTAGGACCACCGGGACAGGGTTTTTACGAGCAGTACTTC,CASSLGPPGQGFYEQYF
TRBJ2-2,.,.,TRBV5-1,TGCGCCAGCAGCTCAGGAGCCGGGGAAGGGGAGCTGTTTTTT,CASSSGAGEGELFF
TRBJ2-5,.,.,TRBV11-2,TGTGCCAGCAGCTTAGGTAGGGCCCCAGAGACCCAGTACTTC,CASSLGRAPETQYF